This entry lists 22 T cell receptor beta chains sequenced from one sample in a study of blood T cells in healthy people across ages (dated by TCRdb to the mid-2010s). Receptor libraries were prepared by 5' RACE. TCRdb lists the instrument as Illumina HiSeq 2500. A second PCR of roughly 7 to 12 cycles was performed with a sample-barcoded 5' primer and a J-beta primer mix. TCRdb reanalyzed the raw reads on its own, using fastp at Q25 for trimming and MiXCR for clone calling, and kept in-frame beta chains. Rows merge per CDR3 protein into single entries with the most common DNA and genes. The sample table contains around 800,000 distinct CDR3 sequences; only one count was recorded for 40% to 50% of them. The top ten clonotypes cover roughly 19% of the sample. The sample taken for sequencing was blood. The source is a man aged 60 to 69 in good health.

V and J are TRBV7-2 and TRBJ2-3; D remains ambiguous. CDR1 and CDR2 (germline): SGHTA, FQGNSA. The CDR3 spans 13 residues. V was pared by 2 bases and J by 4 bases, with 7 bases between. CDR3 DNA: TGTGCCAGCAGCTTAACTCGGGCAGATACGCAGTATTTT. Translation: CASSLTRADTQYF.

The V and J genes are TRBV18 and TRBJ2-1; D uncertain. V shed 2 bases and J shed 2 bases, with 13 bases lying between them. Per germline, CDR1 KGHSH and CDR2 LQKENI. The CDR3 sequence is 16 residues long. The CDR3 nucleotides are TGTGCCAGCTCACCAATCGACGGAGCTCCCTACAATGAGCAGTTCTTC. Its translation is CASSPIDGAPYNEQFF.

V gene TRBV9 combines with J gene TRBJ1-2; D unresolved. CDR3 size: 12 residues. Trimming removed 2 bases at V and 9 bases at J, with 11 bases between. CDR1 and CDR2 (germline): SGDLS, YYNGEE. CDR3 sequence (DNA): TGTGCCAGCAGCGTGGATAGCAGTCGCTACACCTTC. Translating gives CASSVDSSRYTF. Complete variable domain (other parts from reference TRBV9 and TRBJ1-2): DSGVTQTPKHLITATGQRVTLRCSPRSGDLSVYWYQQSLDQGLQFLIQYYNGEERAKGNILERFSAQQFPDLHSELNLSSLELGDSALYFCASSVDSSRYTFGSGTRLTVV.

This clonotype was counted ten times or more. The CDR3 DNA is TGTGCCATCAGTGAAAGGGACCATATGTACTTC. Translating it yields CAISERDHMYF. The rearrangement joins TRBV10-3 to TRBJ2-7; D might be TRBD1 or TRBD2, each matching 5 bases. Germline V gives CDR1 ENHRY, CDR2 SYGVKD. This CDR3 comprises 11 residues. Deletions cut 3 bases from V and 12 bases from J, with 12 bases between.

The chain joins TRBV4-2 to TRBJ2-7, with D possibly matching TRBD2 (6 bases). The germline gives CDR1 LGHNA, CDR2 YNFKEQ. The CDR3 covers 14 residues. Trimming took 1 base from V and 5 from J, leaving 12 bases between them. As DNA, the CDR3 is TGTGCCAGCAGCCAAGTGGGGGGAAACCACGAGCAGTACTTC. It yields the protein CASSQVGGNHEQYF.

V and J are TRBV4-1 and TRBJ2-7, with 9 bases identical to TRBD1. Germline V lookup: CDR1 MGHRA, CDR2 YSYEKL. This CDR3 region has 18 residues. Losses at the gene ends were 3 bases for V and 0 bases for J; bases not matched to a gene: 12. CDR3: CASSHRGAGQGTSYEQYF. The CDR3 coding sequence is TGCGCCAGCAGCCACAGGGGAGCCGGACAGGGGACCTCCTACGAGCAGTACTTC.

The chain has TRBV15 and TRBJ1-5, with D uncertain. V gave up 5 bases and J gave up 1 base, with 15 bases separating them. The CDR3 is 16 amino acids. Germline CDR1 and CDR2: LNHNV and YYDKDF (reference sequence). In DNA form, the CDR3 reads TGTGCCACCAGCCCCGCACAGCCCGAGAGCAATCAGCCCCAGCATTTT. It codes for CATSPAQPESNQPQHF.

This clonotype has at least ten counts. V and J are TRBV5-6 and TRBJ1-1; D perhaps matches TRBD1 (6 bases). Between the trimmed V and J ends, which lost 2 bases and 1 base, there was a span of 15 bases. Germline V lookup: CDR1 SGHDT, CDR2 YYEEEE. This CDR3 comprises 16 residues. This CDR3 reads CASSFGGVGANTEAFF. For the CDR3, the DNA is TGTGCCAGCAGCTTTGGGGGCGTCGGCGCGAACACTGAAGCTTTCTTT.

The rearrangement links TRBV7-2 to TRBJ2-5; D may correspond to TRBD1 or TRBD2 (5 bases each). The CDR3 has 13 amino acids. V lost 3 bases and J 8 bases, leaving 13 bases between the germline ends. Germline V gives CDR1 SGHTA, CDR2 FQGNSA. CDR3 in amino acids: CASSFRDGGTQYF. The CDR3 DNA follows: TGTGCCAGCAGCTTCCGGGACGGAGGAACCCAGTACTTC.

This clonotype showed up just a few times. The rearrangement uses TRBV9 and TRBJ2-1; 10 positions match TRBD1. The CDR3 covers 17 residues. Trimming took 0 bases from V and 7 from J; bases not matched to a gene: 10. Germline-derived CDR1 and CDR2 are SGDLS and YYNGEE. CDR3 sequence (DNA): TGTGCCAGCAGCGTAGCTCCCCCCGGGACAGGGGCGAATGAGCAGTTCTTC. Translation gives CASSVAPPGTGANEQFF.

This chain uses TRBV7-2 with TRBJ2-1; D is uncertain. The CDR3 has 15 amino acids. V was shortened by 2 bases and J by 8 bases, with 16 bases between the two germline ends. The germline V gene encodes CDR1 SGHTA and CDR2 FQGNSA. In nucleotides, the CDR3 is TGTGCCAGCAGCTTAAGGCCGGGCGACTCCGATGAGCAGTTCTTC. This encodes CASSLRPGDSDEQFF.

The CDR3 bases are TGTGCCAGCGGGAAAGGGGGTGAATACGAGCAGTACTTC. It is translated as CASGKGGEYEQYF. J is TRBJ2-7 and V is TRBV2; a weak D match, TRBD1 (6 bases). Per the germline V gene, CDR1 is SNHLY and CDR2 is FYNNEI. The CDR3 spans 13 residues. The V end was cut by 8 bases, the J end by 4 bases, with 15 bases between.

This clonotype was recorded only once. This sequence joins TRBV7-8 and TRBJ1-2; D is ambiguous. V lost 5 bases and J 7 bases, leaving 17 bases between the germline ends. The CDR3 runs to 14 residues. CDR1 is SGHVS, CDR2 FQNEAQ, per germline. This CDR3 reads CASSPGVTHCGYTF. In DNA, the CDR3 is TGTGCCAGCAGCCCCGGAGTCACCCACTGTGGCTACACCTTC.

In regard to this clonotype: Relative to the germline gene, one junction end is altered; a read error may explain this. The V gene is TRBV14, the J gene TRBJ1-1; perhaps TRBD1 as D (5 bases). This CDR3 has 14 residues. The germline V gene encodes CDR1 SGHDN and CDR2 FVKESK. The CDR3: CASSQVRGRTGAFF. The CDR3 DNA follows: TGTGCCAGCAGCCAAGTTCGGGGGAGGACTGGAGCTTTCTTT.

This clonotype has more than one count but fewer than ten. V is TRBV6-1 and J is TRBJ1-2; D not resolved. Germline assignment: CDR1 MNHNS and CDR2 SASEGT. The germline V and J ends were trimmed by 6 bases and 1 base, with 24 bases remaining between them. The CDR3 covers 18 residues. The CDR3 region is CASRPTVGSGRINYGYTF. The DNA for the CDR3 is TGTGCCAGCAGGCCGACGGTAGGGTCGGGCCGAATTAACTATGGCTACACCTTC.

This clonotype was detected a few times. The CDR3, as DNA: TGTGCCAGCAGAACCGGGACTAGCGGGGACTCCTACGAGCAGTACTTC. It is translated as CASRTGTSGDSYEQYF. This chain connects TRBV28 to TRBJ2-7, with 13 bases aligning to TRBD2. V lost 6 bases to trimming and J lost 0 bases; unmatched junction nucleotides: 5. Germline V gives CDR1 MDHEN, CDR2 SYDVKM. The CDR3 loop spans 16 amino acids.

This clonotype was counted ten times or more. V gene TRBV29-1 combines with J gene TRBJ1-2; D is ambiguous. This CDR3 comprises 13 residues. Germline V gene data show CDR1 as SQVTM and CDR2 as ANQGSEA. Trimming stripped 0 bases from V and 8 bases from J, with 13 bases between. This chain's CDR3 is CSVEDPVTRGYTF. The CDR3 DNA reads TGCAGCGTTGAAGACCCGGTAACTAGGGGCTACACCTTC.

The chain is built from TRBV11-2 and TRBJ2-1; the match to TRBD2 covers 12 bases. The CDR3 covers 14 residues. Germline CDR1 is SGHAT and CDR2 is FQNNGV. After removal of 5 bases from V and 10 bases from J, the junction contained 6 bases not matched to a gene. The CDR3 bases are TGTGCCAGCAGCACTAGCGGGGGGTGGAAAGAGCAGTTCTTC. Translated, it gives CASSTSGGWKEQFF.

The chain employs TRBV2 and TRBJ1-2; D not certain. The germline V gene has CDR1 SNHLY and CDR2 FYNNEI. The CDR3 is made up of 13 amino acids. Trimming stripped 3 bases from V and 7 bases from J, with 12 bases between. CDR3 sequence (DNA): TGTGCCAGCAGTGAGGGTCGGGATCTTGGCTACACCTTC. Its protein product is CASSEGRDLGYTF.

This rearrangement joins TRBV7-9 to TRBJ2-1; 8 bases are shared with TRBD1. The V segment lost 2 bases and the J segment 6 bases; nucleotides outside the gene matches: 6. This CDR3 is built from 15 residues. Germline lookup yields CDR1 SEHNR and CDR2 FQNEAQ (reference sequence). DNA of the CDR3: TGTGCCAGCAGCTTATCAGGGGGCGCGTCCAATGAGCAGTTCTTC. This translates into CASSLSGGASNEQFF. The full variable domain, with the rest looked up from reference TRBV7-9 and TRBJ2-1, is DTGVSQNPRHKITKRGQNVTFRCDPISEHNRLYWYRQTLGQGPEFLTYFQNEAQLEKSRLLSDRFSAERPKGSFSTLEIQRTEQGDSAMYLCASSLSGGASNEQFFGPGTRLTVL.

This clonotype has only a few counts. The chain has TRBV6-5 and TRBJ1-1; 8 bases line up with TRBD1. CDR1 MNHEY and CDR2 SVGAGI come from the germline V gene. This CDR3 contains 12 residues. Trimming took 2 bases from V and 10 from J; bases not matched to a gene: 3. The CDR3: CASSYVTGAAFF. In DNA, the CDR3 is TGTGCCAGCAGTTACGTGACAGGGGCAGCTTTCTTT.

J is TRBJ2-1 and V is TRBV6-2 or TRBV6-3; 13 bases agree with TRBD2. CDR3 length: 14 residues. Trimming took 5 bases from V and 8 from J; bases not matched to a gene: 3. Germline assignment: CDR1 MNHEY and CDR2 SVGEGT. CDR3 amino acids: CASSGLAGAYEQFF. In nucleotides, the CDR3 is TGTGCCAGCAGTGGACTAGCGGGGGCCTATGAGCAGTTCTTC.